A single sample is the source of the 10 T cell receptor beta chains below, sequenced in a study of memory CD4+ T cells and cytomegalovirus serostatus. Data came from immunoSEQ multiplex PCR; TCRdb stores just in-frame clones and leaves some out. The sample holds 60,000 to 70,000 clones, about 75% seen once. Single viable CD3+CD4+CD8-CD45RO+ cells were sorted as the memory CD4+ T cells. Sequencing input: memory CD4+ T cells from blood. Receptors originate from an adult in good health and CMV-seropositive.

This chain joins TRBV29-1 and TRBJ2-1; 9 bases map to TRBD1. The germline CDR1 and CDR2 sequences are SQVTM and ANQGSEA. The V and J ends lost 3 bases and 5 bases, in that order; junction bases with no gene match: 8. The CDR3 totals 15 residues. The CDR3 DNA reads TGCAGCGTTGAGCTCCCGGGACAGGGTAACAATGAGCAGTTCTTC. Its protein product is CSVELPGQGNNEQFF.

This sequence joins TRBV7-9 and TRBJ2-3, with 9 bases aligning to TRBD2. The CDR3 runs to 16 residues. Germline V lookup: CDR1 SEHNR, CDR2 FQNEAQ (reference sequence). V lost 4 bases and J lost 0; bases outside the gene matches: 5. For the CDR3, the DNA is TGTGCCAGCAGCTCTAGCGGGGCCCTGAGCACAGATACGCAGTATTTT. Encoded protein: CASSSSGALSTDTQYF.

The V and J genes are TRBV9 and TRBJ1-6; 10 positions agree with TRBD1. CDR1 is SGDLS, CDR2 YYNGEE, per germline. CDR3 length equals 15 residues. Germline trimming cut 3 bases from V and 10 bases from J; bases unmatched to any gene: 7. CDR3 coding DNA: TGTGCCAGCAGCGCGGGACAGGGGAAGGGGTCACCCCTCCACTTT. It encodes CASSAGQGKGSPLHF. Filled out from reference TRBV9 and TRBJ1-6, the complete variable domain reads DSGVTQTPKHLITATGQRVTLRCSPRSGDLSVYWYQQSLDQGLQFLIQYYNGEERAKGNILERFSAQQFPDLHSELNLSSLELGDSALYFCASSAGQGKGSPLHFGNGTRLTVT.

V usage is TRBV6-1 and J usage is TRBJ1-3; D is unresolved. This CDR3 has 13 amino acids. V was shortened by 7 bases and J by 0 bases, with 7 bases between the two germline ends. Germline values: CDR1 MNHNS, CDR2 SASEGT. CDR3 in amino acids: CASIGISGNTIYF. DNA for the CDR3: TGTGCCAGCATCGGGATCTCTGGAAACACCATATATTTT.

The V and J genes are TRBV19 and TRBJ2-3; D perhaps matches TRBD2 (6 bases). The CDR3 covers 17 residues. Trimming took 6 bases from V and 1 from J, leaving 20 bases between them. Germline V gene lookup returns CDR1 LNHDA and CDR2 SQIVND (reference sequence). In DNA, the CDR3 is TGTGCCAGTAGGGGTTGGGGGACTGGAGACGGCACAGATACGCAGTATTTT. Protein product: CASRGWGTGDGTDTQYF.

The CDR3 bases are TGTGCCAGCAGTTACCAGGACAGGGGCCCCTACGAGCAGTACTTC. This sequence encodes CASSYQDRGPYEQYF. The V call is TRBV6-6, the J call TRBJ2-7; 9 bases are shared with TRBD1. Germline loops: CDR1 MNHNY, CDR2 SVGAGI (reference sequence). Losses at the gene ends were 2 bases for V and 2 bases for J; bases not matched to a gene: 4. The CDR3 runs 15 residues.

The rearrangement links TRBV7-9 to TRBJ2-3; tentative D call: TRBD1 (7 bases). Germline V lookup: CDR1 SEHNR, CDR2 FQNEAQ (reference sequence). The CDR3 has 15 residues. Deletions cut 5 bases from V and 6 bases from J, with 18 bases between. The CDR3 sequence is CASSDRQGLGDTQYF. CDR3 sequence (DNA): TGTGCCAGCAGCGATAGACAGGGACTGGGGGATACGCAGTATTTT.

J is TRBJ2-7 and V is TRBV27; 11 nucleotides match TRBD1. Germline trimming cut 6 bases from V and 3 bases from J; bases unmatched to any gene: 10. The germline CDR1 and CDR2 sequences are MNHEY and SMNVEV (reference sequence). CDR3 length: 16 amino acids. Written as DNA, the CDR3 is TGTGCCAGCAGACTCCCCCGGACAGGGGGCTTCTACGAGCAGTACTTC. It translates to CASRLPRTGGFYEQYF.

The chain links TRBV7-3 to TRBJ2-5, with D unclear. Germline CDR1 and CDR2: SGHTA and FQGTGA. V lost 2 bases and J 1 base, leaving 8 bases between the germline ends. There are 14 residues in the CDR3. The CDR3 here is CASSLLGGQETQYF. In DNA form, the CDR3 reads TGTGCCAGCAGCTTATTGGGTGGCCAAGAGACCCAGTACTTC.

The DNA of the CDR3 is TGTGCCAGCAGTGATAGTGGGTCCAAAAACATTCAGTACTTC. Its translation is CASSDSGSKNIQYF. The chain recombines TRBV2 with TRBJ2-4; no reliable D call. V gave up 3 bases and J gave up 2 bases, with 8 bases separating them. The germline V gene encodes CDR1 SNHLY and CDR2 FYNNEI. The CDR3 is made up of 14 amino acids.